This T cell receptor (beta chain) was captured in a study of human T cells and chemical hapten exposure. TCRdb reanalysed the RACE reads using MiXCR and keeps one entry per CDR3 protein. Of 100,000 to 120,000 distinct CDR3 sequences listed, 34% are singletons. This sample's time point: patch test 3, about 24 weeks after DPC sensitization. The treatment is: therapeutic diphenylcyclopropenone sensitization with weekly scalp DPC. This clonotype is judged medium-sized (0.01 to 0.1%). The length of the CDR3 is 11 residues. Per the germline V gene, CDR1 is SQVTM and CDR2 is ANQGSEA. Trimming pared 8 bases from V and 1 base from J, leaving 8 bases between.

The TCR comes from a man between 35 and 55 years old with alopecia areata. Some clones in this sample may be carry-over from other donors' samples. The input for sequencing was whole blood, taken in connection with sensitization to the hapten diphenylcyclopropenone (DPC). The rearrangement joins TRBV29-1 to TRBJ1-1; TRBD1 is a possible D gene (5 bases). CDR3 coding DNA: TGCAGCTCCGGACAGAACACTGAAGCTTTCTTT. Residues: CSSGQNTEAFF.